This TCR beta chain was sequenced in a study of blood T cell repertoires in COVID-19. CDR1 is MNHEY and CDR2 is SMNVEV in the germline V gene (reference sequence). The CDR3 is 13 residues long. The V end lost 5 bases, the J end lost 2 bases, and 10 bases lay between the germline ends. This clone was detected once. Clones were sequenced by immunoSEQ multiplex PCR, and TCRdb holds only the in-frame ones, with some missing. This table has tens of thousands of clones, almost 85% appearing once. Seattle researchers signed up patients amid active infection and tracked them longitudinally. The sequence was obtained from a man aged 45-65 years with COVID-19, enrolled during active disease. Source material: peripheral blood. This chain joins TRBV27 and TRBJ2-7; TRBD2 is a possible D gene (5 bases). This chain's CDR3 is CASSPRETYEQYF. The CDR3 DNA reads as TGTGCCAGCAGTCCCCGGGAAACCTACGAGCAGTACTTC.